The source of this T cell receptor beta chain is a study of blood T cells in healthy people across ages. This clonotype appeared a few times. Together with a sample-barcoded 5' primer, a J-beta primer mix was included in a second PCR lasting about 7 to 11 cycles. TCRdb fed the 5' RACE reads into MiXCR, producing one record per CDR3 protein. Of hundreds of thousands of distinct CDR3 sequences in the sample, over 20% were seen once. Germline V lookup: CDR1 SGHRS, CDR2 YFSETQ. V was cut by 4 bases and J by 0 bases, with 8 bases left in between. The CDR3 runs 14 residues. Sequenced: blood. The TCR comes from a man in his 70s in good health. The J gene is TRBJ2-1, the V gene TRBV5-1; D possibly corresponds to TRBD2 (5 bases). CDR3 region: CASSPDFSYNEQFF. In DNA form, the CDR3 reads TGCGCCAGCAGCCCGGACTTCTCCTACAATGAGCAGTTCTTC.